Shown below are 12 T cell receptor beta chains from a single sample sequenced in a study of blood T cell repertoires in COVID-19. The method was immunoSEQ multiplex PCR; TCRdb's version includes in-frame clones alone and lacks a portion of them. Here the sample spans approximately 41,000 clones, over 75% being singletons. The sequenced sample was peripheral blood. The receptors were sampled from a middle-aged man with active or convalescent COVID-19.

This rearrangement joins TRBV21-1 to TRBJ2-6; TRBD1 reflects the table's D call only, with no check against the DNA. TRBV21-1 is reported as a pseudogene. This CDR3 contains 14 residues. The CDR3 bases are TGTGCCAGCAGCATCGGACAGGGCCCCAACGTCCTGACTTTC. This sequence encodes CASSIGQGPNVLTF.

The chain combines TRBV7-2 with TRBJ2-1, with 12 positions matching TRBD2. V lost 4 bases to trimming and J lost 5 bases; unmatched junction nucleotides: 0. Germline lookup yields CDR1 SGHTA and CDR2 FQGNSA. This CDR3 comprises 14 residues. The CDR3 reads CASSWTSGNNEQFF. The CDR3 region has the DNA TGTGCCAGCAGCTGGACTAGCGGGAACAATGAGCAGTTCTTC.

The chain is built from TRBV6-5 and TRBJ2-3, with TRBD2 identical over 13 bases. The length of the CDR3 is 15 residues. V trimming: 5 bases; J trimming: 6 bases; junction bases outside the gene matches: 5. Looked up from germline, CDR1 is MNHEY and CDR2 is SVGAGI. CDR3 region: CASSQLAGGDDTQYF. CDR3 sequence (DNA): TGTGCCAGCAGTCAACTAGCGGGGGGGGACGATACGCAGTATTTT.

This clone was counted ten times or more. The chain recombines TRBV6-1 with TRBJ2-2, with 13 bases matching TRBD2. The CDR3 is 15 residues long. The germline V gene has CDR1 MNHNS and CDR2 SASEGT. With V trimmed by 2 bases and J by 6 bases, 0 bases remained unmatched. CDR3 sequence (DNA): TGTGCCAGCAGTGAAACTAGCGGGGGGGCCGGGGAGCTGTTTTTT. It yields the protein CASSETSGGAGELFF.

The CDR3 coding sequence is TGTGCCAGCAGCTTAACAGCGGAAGAGACCCAGTACTTC. Its protein is CASSLTAEETQYF. The J gene is TRBJ2-5, the V gene TRBV11-3; tentative D call: TRBD2 (5 bases). This CDR3 has 13 residues. Trimming took 2 bases from V and 3 from J, leaving 7 bases between them. CDR1 SGHNT and CDR2 YENEEA come from the germline V gene.

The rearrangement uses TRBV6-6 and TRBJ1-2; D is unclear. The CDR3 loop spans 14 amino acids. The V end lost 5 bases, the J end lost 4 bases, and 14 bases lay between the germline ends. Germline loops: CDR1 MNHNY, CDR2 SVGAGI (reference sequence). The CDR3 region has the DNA TGTGCCAGCAGTCGATACTCGACAAGCTATGGCTACACCTTC. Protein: CASSRYSTSYGYTF.

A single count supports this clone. CDR3: CASSVEGLATNEQFF. The CDR3 nucleotides read TGTGCCAGCAGCGTAGAAGGACTAGCGACCAATGAGCAGTTCTTC. This chain links TRBV9 with TRBJ2-1; 9 bases align to TRBD2. Trimming took 0 bases from V and 6 from J; bases not matched to a gene: 4. CDR3 length: 15 amino acids. Germline lookup yields CDR1 SGDLS and CDR2 YYNGEE.

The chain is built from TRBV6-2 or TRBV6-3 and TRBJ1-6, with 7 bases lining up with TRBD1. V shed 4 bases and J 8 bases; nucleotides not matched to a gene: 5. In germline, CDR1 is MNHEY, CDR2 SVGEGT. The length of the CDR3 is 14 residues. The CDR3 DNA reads TGTGCCAGCAGTTCCGACAGGGTGGATTCACCCCTCCACTTT. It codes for CASSSDRVDSPLHF.

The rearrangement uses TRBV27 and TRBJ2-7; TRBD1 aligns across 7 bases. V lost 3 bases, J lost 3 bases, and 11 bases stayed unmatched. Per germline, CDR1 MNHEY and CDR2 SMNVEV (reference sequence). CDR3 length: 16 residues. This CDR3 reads CASSFSTRDSSYEQYF. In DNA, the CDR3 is TGTGCCAGCAGTTTTTCCACTCGGGACAGCAGCTACGAGCAGTACTTC.

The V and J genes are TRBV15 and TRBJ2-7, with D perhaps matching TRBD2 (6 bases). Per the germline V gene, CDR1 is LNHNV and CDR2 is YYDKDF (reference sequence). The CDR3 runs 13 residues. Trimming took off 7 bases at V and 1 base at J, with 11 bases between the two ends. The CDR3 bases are TGTGCCACCACATCGGCGGGGTCCTACGAGCAGTACTTC. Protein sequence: CATTSAGSYEQYF.

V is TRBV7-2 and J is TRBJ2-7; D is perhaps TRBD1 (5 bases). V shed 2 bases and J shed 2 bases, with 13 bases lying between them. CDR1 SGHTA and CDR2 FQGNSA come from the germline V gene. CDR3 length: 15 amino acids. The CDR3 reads CASSLFGAEAYEQYF. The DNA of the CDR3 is TGTGCCAGCAGCTTATTTGGGGCTGAGGCCTACGAGCAGTACTTC.

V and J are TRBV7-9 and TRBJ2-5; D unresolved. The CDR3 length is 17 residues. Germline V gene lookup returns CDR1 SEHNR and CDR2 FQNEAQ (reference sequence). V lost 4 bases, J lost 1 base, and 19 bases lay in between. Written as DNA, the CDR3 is TGTGCCAGCAGCTACACTACCCTCCGCCTTCCCCAAGAGACCCAGTACTTC. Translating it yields CASSYTTLRLPQETQYF.